The sequence of this T cell receptor (beta chain) was determined in a study of vaccination and CD4 T cells after COVID-19. The assay that was used to sequence DNA from cultured CD4+ T cells was the Oncomine TCR Beta short-read assay. TCRdb reprocessed the PCR reads with MiXCR, giving one entry per CDR3 protein. The sample lists thousands of distinct CDR3 sequences; 23% were seen once. A word on this clonotype: Antigen: not known.

Trimming cost V 6 bases and J 3 bases; bases outside gene matches: 11. Germline assignment: CDR1 MNHEY and CDR2 SVGEGT. There are 17 residues in the CDR3. Treatment: approximately 9-day PBMC culture with coronavirus spike peptide pools or control peptides (ViraFEST assay). The chain links TRBV6-2 or TRBV6-3 to TRBJ1-6; TRBD1 matches at 7 bases. Input material: cultured CD4+ T cells from blood. This receptor was obtained from a human donor with COVID-19. The CDR3 sequence: CASRPGTVTDYNSPLHF. Written as DNA, the CDR3 is TGTGCCAGCAGACCTGGGACAGTTACCGACTATAATTCACCCCTCCACTTT.